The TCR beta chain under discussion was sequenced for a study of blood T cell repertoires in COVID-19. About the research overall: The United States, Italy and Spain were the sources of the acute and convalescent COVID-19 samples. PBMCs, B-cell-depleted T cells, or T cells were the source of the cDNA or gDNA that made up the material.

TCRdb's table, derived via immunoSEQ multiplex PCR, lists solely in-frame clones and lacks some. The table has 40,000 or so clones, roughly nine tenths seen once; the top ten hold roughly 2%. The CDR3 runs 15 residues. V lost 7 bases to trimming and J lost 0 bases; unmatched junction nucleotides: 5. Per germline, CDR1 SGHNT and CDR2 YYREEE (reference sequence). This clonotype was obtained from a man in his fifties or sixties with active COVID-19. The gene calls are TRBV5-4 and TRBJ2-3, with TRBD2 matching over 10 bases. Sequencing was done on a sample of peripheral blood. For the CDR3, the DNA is TGTGCCAGCGCTAGCGGGGGCACTAGCACAGATACGCAGTATTTT. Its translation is CASASGGTSTDTQYF.